This T cell receptor (beta chain) was retrieved from a study of cytomegalovirus exposure and HLA in healthy donors. This CDR3 is 16 amino acids long. The V segment lost 2 bases and the J segment 1 base; nucleotides outside the gene matches: 6. The germline gives CDR1 MDHEN, CDR2 SYDVKM. This PCR relied on a set of 60 Vbeta primers and 13 Jbeta primers. The data were produced by immunoSEQ multiplex PCR, yet TCRdb's version contains in-frame clones alone and is incomplete. The sample holds more than 100,000 clones, roughly 89% seen once. Comment on this clone: Its antigen is as yet unknown.

General study points: It was fewer than 200 TCR beta chains that were listed as cytomegalovirus-associated. In a later analysis, across HLA loci, associated TCR counts were highest for DRB1, lowest for HLA-C. Upon later analysis, HLA-associated TCR beta chains proved more clonally expanded than other, equally common chains.

J is TRBJ1-2 and V is TRBV28; 8 bases fit TRBD1. The receptor comes from a woman younger than 45 in good health and CMV-seronegative. Sequenced: PBMCs. The CDR3 is CASSLPPGQDNYGYTF. CDR3 nucleotides: TGTGCCAGCAGTTTACCCCCGGGACAGGATAACTATGGCTACACCTTC.